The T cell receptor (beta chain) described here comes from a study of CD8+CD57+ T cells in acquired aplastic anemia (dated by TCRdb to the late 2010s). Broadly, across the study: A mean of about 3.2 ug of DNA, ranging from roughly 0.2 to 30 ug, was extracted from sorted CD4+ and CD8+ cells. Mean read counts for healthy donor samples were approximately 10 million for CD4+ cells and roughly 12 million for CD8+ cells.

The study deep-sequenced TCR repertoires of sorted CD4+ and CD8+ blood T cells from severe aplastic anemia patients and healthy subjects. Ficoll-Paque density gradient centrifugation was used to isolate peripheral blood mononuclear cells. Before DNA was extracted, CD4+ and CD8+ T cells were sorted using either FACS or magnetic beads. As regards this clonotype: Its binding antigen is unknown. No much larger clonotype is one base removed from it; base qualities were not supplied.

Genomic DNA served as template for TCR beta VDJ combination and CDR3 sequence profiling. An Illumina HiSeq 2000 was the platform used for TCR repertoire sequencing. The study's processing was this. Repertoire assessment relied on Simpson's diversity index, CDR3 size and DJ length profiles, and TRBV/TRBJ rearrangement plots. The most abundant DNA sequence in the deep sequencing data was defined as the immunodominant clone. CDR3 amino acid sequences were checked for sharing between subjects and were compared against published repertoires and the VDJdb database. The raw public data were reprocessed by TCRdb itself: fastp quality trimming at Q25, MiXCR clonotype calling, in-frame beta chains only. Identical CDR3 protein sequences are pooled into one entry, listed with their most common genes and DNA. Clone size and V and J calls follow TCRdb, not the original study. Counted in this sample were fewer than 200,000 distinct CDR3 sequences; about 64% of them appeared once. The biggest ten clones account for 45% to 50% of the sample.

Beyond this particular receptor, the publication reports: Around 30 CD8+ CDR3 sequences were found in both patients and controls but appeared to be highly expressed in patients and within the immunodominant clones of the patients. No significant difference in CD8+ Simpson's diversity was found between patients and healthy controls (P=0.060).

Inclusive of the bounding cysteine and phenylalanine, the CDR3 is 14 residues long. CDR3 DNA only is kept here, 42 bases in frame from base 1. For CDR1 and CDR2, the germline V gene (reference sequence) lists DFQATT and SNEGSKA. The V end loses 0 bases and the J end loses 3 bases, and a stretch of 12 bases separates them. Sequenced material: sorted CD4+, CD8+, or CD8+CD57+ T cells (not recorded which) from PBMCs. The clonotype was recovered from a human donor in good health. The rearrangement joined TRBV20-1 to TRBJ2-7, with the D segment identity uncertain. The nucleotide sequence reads TGCAGTGCTAGAGATCGAGTAATCGGCTACGAGCAGTACTTC. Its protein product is CSARDRVIGYEQYF.